The 29 T cell receptor beta chains given below trace back to one sample, sequenced in a study of long-term antiretroviral therapy in people with HIV. Samples were assayed with immunoSEQ v3.0 at survey level. The data were produced by immunoSEQ multiplex PCR, yet TCRdb's version contains in-frame clones alone and is incomplete. This sample has about 28,000 clones, with roughly 89% found just once. Material: unsorted PBMCs, obtained 0.4 years after starting antiretroviral therapy. These receptors all stem from a man aged 18 to 29 with HIV.

This clone is a singleton in its sample. The CDR3 bases are TGTGCCAGCAGTTTACCGGGACCGTATACCGGAGCTTTCTTT. Translating it yields CASSLPGPYTGAFF. The chain has TRBV28 and TRBJ1-1; TRBD1 might be the D (5 bases). The CDR3 contains 14 residues. V lost 2 bases to trimming and J lost 10 bases, with 17 bases between them. Germline V CDR1 and CDR2: MDHEN, SYDVKM.

This clone was picked up a small number of times. The rearrangement links TRBV5-4 to TRBJ2-2; D unresolved. From germline, CDR1 is SGHNT and CDR2 YYREEE (reference sequence). Trimming took 7 bases from V and 6 from J, leaving 13 bases between them. This CDR3 contains 13 residues. The CDR3 DNA follows: TGTGCCAGCCATCCCCTAGAGCCCGGGGAGCTGTTTTTT. It specifies CASHPLEPGELFF. The full variable domain, its missing parts supplied by reference TRBV5-4 and TRBJ2-2, is ETGVTQSPTHLIKTRGQQVTLRCSSQSGHNTVSWYQQALGQGPQFIFQYYREEENGRGNFPPRFSGLQFPNYSSELNVNALELDDSALYLCASHPLEPGELFFGEGSRLTVL.

V is TRBV6-4 and J is TRBJ1-2; no definite D call. V was clipped by 2 bases and J by 5 bases, with 9 bases between them. CDR1 MRHNA and CDR2 SNTAGT come from the germline V gene. This CDR3 has 13 amino acids. CDR3 DNA sequence: TGTGCCAGCAGTGACGGGTCCGAGTATGGCTACACCTTC. This gives the protein CASSDGSEYGYTF.

This chain uses TRBV6-5 with TRBJ1-2; D gene unclear. Germline CDR1 is MNHEY and CDR2 is SVGAGI. The germline V and J ends were trimmed by 6 bases and 8 bases, with 16 bases remaining between them. The CDR3 is 13 residues long. The CDR3 reads CASRPQDSRGYTF. The CDR3 nucleotides are TGTGCCAGCAGGCCCCAGGATTCTAGGGGCTACACCTTC.

This rearrangement joins TRBV4-1 to TRBJ1-1; D remains unclear. Trimming stripped 4 bases from V and 3 bases from J, with 15 bases between. Germline-derived CDR1 and CDR2 are MGHRA and YSYEKL. The CDR3 is 15 amino acids. This chain's CDR3 is CASSPRALVDTEAFF. Written as DNA, the CDR3 is TGCGCCAGCAGCCCTAGGGCCCTAGTGGACACTGAAGCTTTCTTT.

The chain uses TRBV14 and TRBJ2-7; D gene unclear. The CDR3 extends over 12 amino acids. Trimming took off 3 bases at V and 2 bases at J, with 5 bases between the two ends. Germline V gene lookup returns CDR1 SGHDN and CDR2 FVKESK. The CDR3 region has the DNA TGTGCCAGCAGCCACTTACCCTACGAGCAGTACTTC. Residues: CASSHLPYEQYF. Full variable domain (rest looked up from reference TRBV14 and TRBJ2-7): EAGVTQFPSHSVIEKGQTVTLRCDPISGHDNLYWYRRVMGKEIKFLLHFVKESKQDESGMPNNRFLAERTGGTYSTLKVQPAELEDSGVYFCASSHLPYEQYFGPGTRLTVT.

The chain employs TRBV6-5 and TRBJ1-4; 10 bases are shared with TRBD1. Germline V gene sequence: CDR1 MNHEY, CDR2 SVGAGI. This CDR3 has 14 amino acids. V was pared by 4 bases and J by 5 bases, with 1 base of the junction left unmatched. CDR3 amino acids: CASSLGQGNEKLFF. The CDR3 DNA reads TGTGCCAGCAGTTTGGGACAGGGGAATGAAAAACTGTTTTTT.

The CDR3 loop reads CASSWALGQLQGYTF. The CDR3 DNA reads as TGTGCCAGTAGTTGGGCCCTGGGACAGCTCCAAGGCTACACCTTC. The genes are TRBV19 and TRBJ1-2, with 7 bases that match TRBD1. Germline V gene data show CDR1 as LNHDA and CDR2 as SQIVND (reference sequence). V lost 5 bases, J lost 8 bases, and 14 bases stayed unmatched. This CDR3 is 15 amino acids long.

The chain links TRBV7-9 to TRBJ1-3, with 9 positions matching TRBD1. CDR1 and CDR2 from the germline V gene are SEHNR and FQNEAQ (reference sequence). Losses at the gene ends were 6 bases for V and 3 bases for J; bases not matched to a gene: 12. The CDR3 extends over 17 amino acids. The chain's CDR3 is CASSFTHRGPGGNTIYF. The CDR3 DNA is TGTGCCAGCAGTTTCACCCACAGGGGGCCGGGTGGAAACACCATATATTTT.

The chain recombines TRBV19 with TRBJ2-7, with 7 bases that match TRBD1. The junction had 4 bases not matched to a gene; V was cut back by 1 base and J by 4 bases. There are 14 residues in the CDR3. Germline V gene data show CDR1 as LNHDA and CDR2 as SQIVND (reference sequence). CDR3 DNA: TGTGCCAGTAGTATAGGAGGGGGCGCGTACGAGCAGTACTTC. It codes for CASSIGGGAYEQYF.

The chain recombines TRBV9 with TRBJ2-7; maybe TRBD1 (5 bases). V dropped 0 bases and J dropped 1 base, with 17 bases sitting between them. The CDR3 runs to 17 residues. Germline V gives CDR1 SGDLS, CDR2 YYNGEE. CDR3 DNA: TGTGCCAGCAGCGTAGACCCTCAGGGATCCCTTTCCTACGAGCAGTACTTC. This gives the protein CASSVDPQGSLSYEQYF.

This clone appeared a single time. V usage is TRBV5-6 and J usage is TRBJ1-1, with D perhaps TRBD1 (6 bases). Per the germline V gene, CDR1 is SGHDT and CDR2 is YYEEEE. With 5 bases removed from V and 1 base from J, the gap between germline ends came to 9 bases. The CDR3 totals 13 residues. The CDR3 DNA reads as TGTGCCAGCAGGGGGGGACAGAACACTGAAGCTTTCTTT. Translation: CASRGGQNTEAFF. The whole variable domain, filled in from reference TRBV5-6 and TRBJ1-1, reads DAGVTQSPTHLIKTRGQQVTLRCSPKSGHDTVSWYQQALGQGPQFIFQYYEEEERQRGNFPDRFSGHQFPNYSSELNVNALLLGDSALYLCASRGGQNTEAFFGQGTRLTVV.

The chain combines TRBV4-1 with TRBJ2-7; 8 positions match TRBD1. With 4 bases clipped from V and 4 bases from J, the junction kept 9 bases outside the gene matches. This CDR3 is 15 amino acids long. Germline CDR1 is MGHRA and CDR2 is YSYEKL. CDR3 protein: CASSPAGQADYEQYF. CDR3 DNA: TGCGCCAGCAGCCCGGCGGGACAGGCGGATTACGAGCAGTACTTC.

The chain uses TRBV5-1 and TRBJ2-7, with 8 bases identical to TRBD1. The CDR3 length is 13 residues. From germline, CDR1 is SGHRS and CDR2 YFSETQ. With 5 bases clipped from V and 8 bases from J, the junction kept 9 bases outside the gene matches. The CDR3 protein is CASSSQTGAKQYF. CDR3 sequence (DNA): TGCGCCAGCAGTTCACAGACAGGGGCGAAGCAGTACTTC.

This rearrangement joins TRBV9 to TRBJ1-1; D is unclear. The CDR3 is made up of 15 amino acids. Looked up from germline, CDR1 is SGDLS and CDR2 is YYNGEE. V was clipped by 0 bases and J by 0 bases, with 9 bases between them. The CDR3 DNA reads as TGTGCCAGCAGCGTAGAGCAGAGGTTGAACACTGAAGCTTTCTTT. This translates into CASSVEQRLNTEAFF.

The rearrangement uses TRBV27 and TRBJ1-6, with TRBD1 identical over 9 bases. This CDR3 is 14 amino acids long. V lost 8 bases to trimming and J lost 8 bases; unmatched junction nucleotides: 7. Germline V gives CDR1 MNHEY, CDR2 SMNVEV (reference sequence). CDR3 sequence reads: CASCATGGYSPLHF. CDR3 DNA sequence: TGTGCCAGCTGCGCGACAGGGGGATATTCACCCCTCCACTTT.

The J gene is TRBJ2-5, the V gene TRBV6-6, with D maybe TRBD2 (6 bases). Looked up from germline, CDR1 is MNHNY and CDR2 is SVGAGI (reference sequence). There are 15 residues in the CDR3. Trimming pared 7 bases from V and 6 bases from J, leaving 21 bases between. The CDR3 sequence is CASNPRMGRSKTQYF. The CDR3 nucleotides read TGTGCCAGCAACCCGAGAATGGGGAGGAGCAAGACCCAGTACTTC.

The chain couples TRBV9 to TRBJ2-7; D perhaps matches TRBD2 (6 bases). The CDR3 has 12 residues. CDR1 and CDR2 (germline): SGDLS, YYNGEE. The V and J ends lost 3 bases and 9 bases respectively, with 13 bases between them. The CDR3: CASSETGLRQYF. The CDR3 DNA is TGTGCCAGCAGCGAAACGGGACTTAGGCAGTACTTC.

V gene TRBV27 combines with J gene TRBJ1-5; maybe TRBD1 (6 bases). From germline, CDR1 is MNHEY and CDR2 SMNVEV (reference sequence). There are 13 residues in the CDR3. With 6 bases removed from V and 11 bases from J, the gap between germline ends came to 17 bases. The CDR3 coding sequence is TGTGCCAGCAGCCAGTCCTTAGGACAGACCCAGCATTTT. Encoded protein: CASSQSLGQTQHF.

The table lists this clone with a count of one. J is TRBJ2-3 and V is TRBV10-1; weak D call: TRBD1 (6 bases). The CDR3 runs to 15 residues. CDR1 is WNHNN and CDR2 is SYGVQD in the germline V gene (reference sequence). V lost 6 bases, J lost 0 bases, and 13 bases lay in between. The CDR3 bases are TGCGCCAGCAGCCAGGGACATTACAGCACAGATACGCAGTATTTT. It encodes CASSQGHYSTDTQYF.

The chain joins TRBV15 to TRBJ2-3; 7 bases agree with TRBD1. Germline V gives CDR1 LNHNV, CDR2 YYDKDF (reference sequence). The CDR3 consists of 15 residues. Trimming took 4 bases from V and 2 from J; bases not matched to a gene: 6. CDR3 in DNA: TGTGCCACCAGCACCGGGACAGTTTCCACAGATACGCAGTATTTT. Protein sequence: CATSTGTVSTDTQYF.

The chain uses TRBV20-1 and TRBJ2-1; no definite D call. This CDR3 region has 9 residues. Between the trimmed V and J ends, which lost 5 bases and 8 bases, there was a span of 4 bases. Germline loops: CDR1 DFQATT, CDR2 SNEGSKA (reference sequence). The CDR3 DNA is TGCAGTGCTTCATATGAGCAGTTCTTC. Amino acids: CSASYEQFF.

V and J are TRBV19 and TRBJ2-7; 10 bases match TRBD1. V shed 2 bases, J shed 4 bases, and the junction held 8 bases outside the gene matches. The CDR3 covers 16 residues. Germline-derived CDR1 and CDR2 are LNHDA and SQIVND (reference sequence). DNA of the CDR3: TGTGCCAGTAGTATAAATTCCGGGACAGGGGAATACGAGCAGTACTTC. Protein sequence: CASSINSGTGEYEQYF.

This clone has a single count. The gene calls are TRBV28 and TRBJ1-4, with 7 bases aligning to TRBD1. J gave up 7 bases and V 2 bases, and 4 bases lay outside the gene matches. In germline, CDR1 is MDHEN, CDR2 SYDVKM. The CDR3 runs 14 residues. Here the CDR3 DNA reads TGTGCCAGCAGTTTAGTTGGGGACAGTGAAAAACTGTTTTTT. Protein sequence: CASSLVGDSEKLFF.

This clone appeared a single time. V usage is TRBV27 and J usage is TRBJ2-7; D is uncertain. The CDR3 contains 14 residues. V lost 0 bases and J lost 1, with 7 bases in between. Germline lookup yields CDR1 MNHEY and CDR2 SMNVEV (reference sequence). CDR3 in DNA: TGTGCCAGCAGTTTATCACCGGAATCCTACGAGCAGTACTTC. Translated: CASSLSPESYEQYF.

The rearrangement uses TRBV6-5 and TRBJ2-1, with a tentative D call TRBD1 (5 bases). In germline, CDR1 is MNHEY, CDR2 SVGAGI. The CDR3 is 12 residues long. Between the trimmed V and J ends, which lost 7 bases and 7 bases, there was a span of 11 bases. CDR3 amino acids: CASTTGTNEQFF. DNA of the CDR3: TGTGCCAGCACCACAGGAACAAATGAGCAGTTCTTC.

This chain links TRBV7-9 with TRBJ2-1; D is uncertain. This CDR3 spans 14 amino acids. Trimming took 1 base from V and 0 from J, leaving 4 bases between them. Germline V gene sequence: CDR1 SEHNR, CDR2 FQNEAQ (reference sequence). As DNA, the CDR3 is TGTGCCAGCAGCTTAGTAGACTCCTACAATGAGCAGTTCTTC. Amino acids: CASSLVDSYNEQFF.

V usage is TRBV11-1 and J usage is TRBJ2-1, with 7 bases aligning to TRBD1. Per the germline V gene, CDR1 is SGHAT and CDR2 is FQDESV (reference sequence). CDR3 length: 13 residues. Unmatched junction bases numbered 5, after V lost 3 bases and J lost 9 bases. CDR3 nucleotides: TGTGCCAGCAGCTTTCTAGGGGGCGGTGAGCAGTTCTTC. Residues: CASSFLGGGEQFF.

J is TRBJ1-2 and V is TRBV7-6, with D maybe TRBD1 (5 bases). V was clipped by 1 base and J by 1 base, with 10 bases between them. The germline CDR1 and CDR2 sequences are SGHVS and FNYEAQ. This CDR3 region has 15 residues. This CDR3 reads CASSLGDGNNYGYTF. The CDR3 region has the DNA TGTGCCAGCAGCTTAGGGGACGGGAATAACTATGGCTACACCTTC.